These 28 T cell receptor beta chains share one sample of origin, sequenced in a study of regulatory T cells in long-lasting Graves disease. Noted time point: newly diagnosed GD, antithyroid drugs for less than 3 months. The TCR library was prepared using RNA isolated from PBMCs. Arm-PCR of CDR3 regions with iRepertoire HTBI primers generated TCR beta libraries. TCRdb reprocessed the multiplex PCR reads via MiXCR and lists one record per CDR3 protein. The table shows roughly 610,000 distinct CDR3 sequences, with about 16% occurring only once. These data are also associated with another study on T cells in Graves' hyperthyroidism and ophthalmopathy.

This specimen was peripheral blood mononuclear cells (PBMCs), taken at new diagnosis, from a patient treated with antithyroid drugs. These receptors came from a woman aged 30 to 39 with Graves disease.

This chain joins TRBV7-9 and TRBJ1-1, with TRBD1 matching over 8 bases. The CDR3 covers 16 residues. CDR1 SEHNR and CDR2 FQNEAQ come from the germline V gene (reference sequence). The J segment lost 2 bases and the V segment lost 4 bases, leaving 9 bases of the junction unmatched. The CDR3 DNA follows: TGTGCCAGCAGCTCCCACAAACAGGGGGGCAACACTGAAGCTTTCTTT. Amino acid sequence: CASSSHKQGGNTEAFF. Full variable domain (outside the CDR3, taken from reference TRBV7-9 and TRBJ1-1): DTGVSQNPRHKITKRGQNVTFRCDPISEHNRLYWYRQTLGQGPEFLTYFQNEAQLEKSRLLSDRFSAERPKGSFSTLEIQRTEQGDSAMYLCASSSHKQGGNTEAFFGQGTRLTVV.

This chain joins TRBV6-5 and TRBJ2-7; 10 nucleotides line up with TRBD2. The germline V gene has CDR1 MNHEY and CDR2 SVGAGI. The length of the CDR3 is 13 residues. The junction had 1 base not matched to a gene; V was cut back by 3 bases and J by 5 bases. The CDR3 is CASSYGLADEQYF. CDR3 sequence (DNA): TGTGCCAGCAGTTATGGACTAGCGGACGAGCAGTACTTC.

The V and J genes are TRBV14 and TRBJ1-4; unclear D gene. CDR3 length: 12 amino acids. V was clipped by 3 bases and J by 5 bases, with 4 bases between them. Germline values: CDR1 SGHDN, CDR2 FVKESK. The CDR3 here is CASSHVNEKLFF. CDR3 nucleotides: TGTGCCAGCAGCCATGTGAATGAAAAACTGTTTTTT.

This clonotype has just a few counts. The gene calls are TRBV28 and TRBJ2-7, with TRBD2 matching over 7 bases. Germline-derived CDR1 and CDR2 are MDHEN and SYDVKM. The CDR3 totals 16 residues. V trimming: 7 bases; J trimming: 5 bases; junction bases outside the gene matches: 17. CDR3 region: CASTIWGTTPGDEQYF. The CDR3 nucleotides are TGTGCCAGCACTATTTGGGGGACTACCCCCGGGGACGAGCAGTACTTC.

As for this clonotype: This clone may be a read error of a much larger clone one base away. J is TRBJ2-7 and V is TRBV15; weak D call: TRBD1 (6 bases). The CDR3 consists of 15 residues. The germline CDR1 and CDR2 sequences are LNHNV and YYDKDF (reference sequence). The CDR3 sequence: CATSSQPGVPYGQYF. The CDR3 DNA sequence: TGTGCCACCAGCAGCCAACCAGGGGTACCCTACGGGCAGTACTTC.

This clonotype was picked up a small number of times. J is TRBJ2-7 and V is TRBV10-3; 7 nucleotides match TRBD1. The trim removed 5 bases at V and 4 bases at J, leaving 11 bases unmatched. The CDR3 runs 15 residues. Germline assignment: CDR1 ENHRY and CDR2 SYGVKD. The CDR3: CAISQGTDPPYEQYF. CDR3 DNA: TGTGCCATCAGTCAAGGGACAGACCCCCCGTACGAGCAGTACTTC.

This clonotype was recorded at least ten times. The chain has TRBV6-5 and TRBJ2-2, with TRBD1 identical over 9 bases. Trimming cost V 2 bases and J 6 bases; bases outside gene matches: 7. The CDR3 spans 16 residues. Germline-derived CDR1 and CDR2 are MNHEY and SVGAGI. In nucleotides, the CDR3 is TGTGCCAGCAGTTACACCGGACAGGGGAGGGCCGGGGAGCTGTTTTTT. Its protein product is CASSYTGQGRAGELFF.

The sample holds many counts of this clonotype. This sequence joins TRBV11-2 and TRBJ1-2, with 7 bases fitting TRBD1. Germline V gives CDR1 SGHAT, CDR2 FQNNGV. After removal of 7 bases from V and 5 bases from J, the junction contained 10 bases not matched to a gene. The CDR3 spans 14 residues. The CDR3 protein is CASTLSGTAYGYTF. The CDR3 nucleotides are TGTGCCAGCACCCTATCCGGGACAGCTTATGGCTACACCTTC.

The chain has TRBV28 and TRBJ1-1; tentative D call: TRBD1 (5 bases). The CDR3 extends over 15 amino acids. Trimming left V 8 bases short and J 5 bases short, with 21 bases between. Germline CDR1 and CDR2: MDHEN and SYDVKM. DNA of the CDR3: TGTGCCAGCCGGTCTTCCGGGAGGGGTCGGACTGAAGCTTTCTTT. It encodes CASRSSGRGRTEAFF.

This chain connects TRBV11-2 to TRBJ1-2; 10 positions match TRBD1. The trim removed 9 bases at V and 7 bases at J, leaving 8 bases unmatched. Germline V gives CDR1 SGHAT, CDR2 FQNNGV. The CDR3 runs 13 residues. The CDR3 DNA is TGTGCCAGTAAGGACAGGGGGTCCCTTGGCTACACCTTC. Translated, it gives CASKDRGSLGYTF. The full variable domain, in which reference TRBV11-2 and TRBJ1-2 provide the parts outside the CDR3, is EAGVAQSPRYKIIEKRQSVAFWCNPISGHATLYWYQQILGQGPKLLIQFQNNGVVDDSQLPKDRFSAERLKGVDSTLKIQPAKLEDSAVYLCASKDRGSLGYTFGSGTRLTVV.

As regards this clonotype: A much larger clone differs by one base, so this may be a read error. The V call is TRBV6-4, the J call TRBJ2-2, with D maybe TRBD2 (7 bases). Germline-derived CDR1 and CDR2 are MRHNA and SNTAGT. This CDR3 has 15 residues. The chain's CDR3 is CASSPGGLDTRELFF. The CDR3 DNA reads as TGTGCCAGCAGCCCCGGGGGGCTTGACACCAGGGAGCTGTTTTTT.

In this sample, this clonotype turned up a few times. The chain uses TRBV19 and TRBJ1-2; possible D gene TRBD1, 6 bases. The CDR3 is made up of 13 amino acids. V was clipped by 8 bases and J by 5 bases, with 15 bases between them. Germline CDR1 and CDR2: LNHDA and SQIVND (reference sequence). The CDR3 DNA follows: TGTGCCAGTGGACAGTCTATTATTTATGGCTACACCTTC. Translation gives CASGQSIIYGYTF.

The CDR3 coding sequence is TGTGCCAGCAGTGAAGCGGGACCCGGGGAGCTGTTTTTT. It is translated as CASSEAGPGELFF. This chain connects TRBV2 to TRBJ2-2; D possibly matches TRBD1 or TRBD2 (5 bases each). V lost 0 bases, J lost 6 bases, and 5 bases lay in between. Germline lookup yields CDR1 SNHLY and CDR2 FYNNEI. The CDR3 length is 13 residues. Supplemented by reference TRBV2 and TRBJ2-2, the full variable domain reads EPEVTQTPSHQVTQMGQEVILRCVPISNHLYFYWYRQILGQKVEFLVSFYNNEISEKSEIFDDQFSVERPDGSNFTLKIRSTKLEDSAMYFCASSEAGPGELFFGEGSRLTVL.

This clonotype came up a few times. The J gene is TRBJ2-7, the V gene TRBV15, with TRBD2 identical over 7 bases. Losses at the gene ends were 5 bases for V and 5 bases for J; bases not matched to a gene: 12. Germline V CDR1 and CDR2: LNHNV, YYDKDF (reference sequence). The CDR3 covers 15 residues. In DNA, the CDR3 is TGTGCCACCAGCGGGGGGGACGCCACCACGCACGAGCAGTACTTC. Its translation is CATSGGDATTHEQYF.

This clonotype has a count of ten or more. J is TRBJ1-2 and V is TRBV28, with D uncertain. Germline assignment: CDR1 MDHEN and CDR2 SYDVKM. Trimming removed 3 bases at V and 8 bases at J, with 10 bases between. The CDR3 is made up of 12 amino acids. DNA of the CDR3: TGTGCCAGCAGTTTGACGGAGAAAGGCTACACCTTC. Translation: CASSLTEKGYTF.

This clonotype has ten or more counts. The gene calls are TRBV20-1 and TRBJ1-2; D gene uncertain. The CDR3 has 11 amino acids. The V gene's germline CDR1 is DFQATT and CDR2 SNEGSKA (reference sequence). Trimming pared 6 bases from V and 6 bases from J, leaving 11 bases between. Here the CDR3 DNA reads TGCAGTGCCAATGACGGGGATGGCTACACCTTC. This sequence encodes CSANDGDGYTF.

About this clonotype itself: This could be a read error, since a much larger clone is one nucleotide away. The chain recombines TRBV11-2 with TRBJ2-2; TRBD2 might be the D (5 bases). This CDR3 has 14 residues. Germline loops: CDR1 SGHAT, CDR2 FQNNGV. This chain's CDR3 is CVSSLAPFTGELFF. The DNA for the CDR3 is TGTGTCAGCAGCTTAGCGCCATTCACCGGGGAGCTGTTTTTT. The whole variable domain, remainder taken from reference TRBV11-2 and TRBJ2-2, is EAGVAQSPRYKIIEKRQSVAFWCNPISGHATLYWYQQILGQGPKLLIQFQNNGVVDDSQLPKDRFSAERLKGVDSTLKIQPAKLEDSAVYLCVSSLAPFTGELFFGEGSRLTVL.

This clonotype turned up a few times. This rearrangement joins TRBV2 to TRBJ2-6; the D gene is possibly TRBD1 (6 bases). The CDR3 consists of 17 residues. V lost 1 base and J lost 2, with 12 bases in between. Germline CDR1 is SNHLY and CDR2 is FYNNEI. CDR3 protein: CASSEGAAGAGANVLTF. The CDR3 nucleotides read TGTGCCAGCAGTGAAGGGGCCGCAGGGGCTGGGGCCAACGTCCTGACTTTC.

The V gene is TRBV7-9, the J gene TRBJ2-3; D assignment may be TRBD1 or TRBD2 (7 bases each). This CDR3 region has 16 residues. Per germline, CDR1 SEHNR and CDR2 FQNEAQ (reference sequence). V lost 4 bases to trimming and J lost 2 bases, with 16 bases between them. As DNA, the CDR3 is TGTGCCAGCAGCTCCAGGGGGGGGGTGTCCACAGATACGCAGTATTTT. It yields the protein CASSSRGGVSTDTQYF.

Of note for this clonotype: A much larger clone is a single base away; this may be a read error. The J gene is TRBJ2-7, the V gene TRBV2; D remains ambiguous. CDR3 length: 12 residues. Germline V gene data show CDR1 as SNHLY and CDR2 as FYNNEI. Trimming removed 11 bases from V and 6 bases from J, with 17 bases in between. For the CDR3, the DNA is TGTGCCCGCACGGGCTTTCCCGGCGAGCAGTACTTC. Protein sequence: CARTGFPGEQYF.

This clonotype was found a few times. V usage is TRBV20-1 and J usage is TRBJ1-6; 7 bases are a match to TRBD1. The ends lost 6 bases at V and 8 bases at J; junction bases unmatched: 10. CDR3 length: 14 amino acids. Germline V gene data show CDR1 as DFQATT and CDR2 as SNEGSKA (reference sequence). DNA of the CDR3: TGCAGTGCACCGGACAGGCGAATGGATTCACCCCTCCACTTT. This codes for CSAPDRRMDSPLHF.

The chain joins TRBV19 to TRBJ1-1; perhaps TRBD1 as D (5 bases). Per the germline V gene, CDR1 is LNHDA and CDR2 is SQIVND (reference sequence). V shed 1 base and J shed 11 bases, with 11 bases lying between them. The CDR3 sequence is 12 residues long. The CDR3 DNA reads TGTGCCAGTAGTATAGGGGGGACTGGCGCTTTCTTT. Protein product: CASSIGGTGAFF.

The CDR3 DNA follows: TGCGCCAGCAGCCCACTACAGGGGAGTTCTGGAAACACCATATATTTT. This encodes CASSPLQGSSGNTIYF. The chain recombines TRBV4-1 with TRBJ1-3, with 7 bases aligning to TRBD1. The V gene's germline CDR1 is MGHRA and CDR2 YSYEKL. J gave up 1 base and V 4 bases, and 7 bases lay outside the gene matches. The CDR3 consists of 16 residues.

A word on this clonotype: This likely comes from a read error, as the CDR3 has no conserved phenylalanine or tryptophan at its end. The chain recombines TRBV7-2 with TRBJ2-7, with a possible D match to TRBD2 (6 bases). CDR3 size: 15 residues. V gave up 1 base and J gave up 2 bases, with 12 bases separating them. Germline V CDR1 and CDR2: SGHTA, FQGNSA. DNA for the CDR3: TGTGCCAGCAGCTTAGGGCTAGCGCCCACCTACGAGCAGTACTTA. It codes for CASSLGLAPTYEQYL.

This clonotype was detected many times. The junction departs from the called germline gene at one end, perhaps through a read error. The CDR3 DNA sequence: TGTGCTAGCAGCTTTGGTCAGGGGATCTCCTACGAGCAGTACTTC. Its translation is CASSFGQGISYEQYF. This sequence joins TRBV7-7 and TRBJ2-7; TRBD1 might be the D (6 bases). This CDR3 has 15 amino acids. Germline loops: CDR1 SSHAT, CDR2 FNYEAQ (reference sequence).

This clonotype was counted many times. The chain employs TRBV7-2 and TRBJ2-1, with a tentative D call TRBD2 (5 bases). The CDR3 sequence is 15 residues long. Germline V gives CDR1 SGHTA, CDR2 FQGNSA. V was shortened by 7 bases and J by 1 base, with 14 bases between the two germline ends. The CDR3 nucleotides are TGTGCCAGCACGCCGGGGTTCCAATCCTACAATGAGCAGTTCTTC. It translates to CASTPGFQSYNEQFF. The whole variable domain, remainder taken from reference TRBV7-2 and TRBJ2-1, is GAGVSQSPSNKVTEKGKDVELRCDPISGHTALYWYRQSLGQGLEFLIYFQGNSAPDKSGLPSDRFSAERTGGSVSTLTIQRTQQEDSAVYLCASTPGFQSYNEQFFGPGTRLTVL.

This clonotype came up a few times. CDR3 nucleotides: TGTGCCAGCAGCCAATCTAAACCATCGAGCTCCTACAATGAGCAGTTCTTC. Its translation is CASSQSKPSSSYNEQFF. The gene calls are TRBV14 and TRBJ2-1; D remains ambiguous. The germline V gene encodes CDR1 SGHDN and CDR2 FVKESK. Trimming stripped 2 bases from V and 0 bases from J, with 14 bases between. The CDR3 spans 17 residues.

The chain recombines TRBV6-4 with TRBJ1-1; weak D call: TRBD1 (5 bases). This CDR3 comprises 16 residues. CDR1 is MRHNA and CDR2 is SNTAGT in the germline V gene. V was trimmed by 4 bases and J by 0 bases, leaving 15 bases between them. CDR3 loop: CASSAPPRGMNTEAFF. CDR3 bases: TGTGCCAGCAGTGCCCCACCGCGGGGGATGAACACTGAAGCTTTCTTT.